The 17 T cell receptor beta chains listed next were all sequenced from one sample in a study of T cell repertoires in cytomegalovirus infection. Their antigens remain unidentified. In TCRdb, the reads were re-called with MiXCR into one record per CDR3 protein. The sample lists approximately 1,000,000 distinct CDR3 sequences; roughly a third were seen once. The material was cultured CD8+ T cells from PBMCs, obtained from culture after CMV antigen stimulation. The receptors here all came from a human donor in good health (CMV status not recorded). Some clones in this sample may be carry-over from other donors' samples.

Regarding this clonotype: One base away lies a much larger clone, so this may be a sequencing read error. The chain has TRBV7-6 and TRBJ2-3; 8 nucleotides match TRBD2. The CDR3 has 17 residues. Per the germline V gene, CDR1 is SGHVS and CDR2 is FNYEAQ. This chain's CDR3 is CVSSLRGAGARTDTQYF. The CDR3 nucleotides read TGTGTCAGCAGCTTAAGGGGAGCGGGGGCCCGCACAGATACGCAGTATTTT. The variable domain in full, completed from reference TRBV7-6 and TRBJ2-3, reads GAGVSQSPRYKVTKRGQDVALRCDPISGHVSLYWYRQALGQGPEFLTYFNYEAQQDKSGLPNDRFSAERPEGSISTLTIQRTEQRDSAMYRCVSSLRGAGARTDTQYFGPGTRLTVL.

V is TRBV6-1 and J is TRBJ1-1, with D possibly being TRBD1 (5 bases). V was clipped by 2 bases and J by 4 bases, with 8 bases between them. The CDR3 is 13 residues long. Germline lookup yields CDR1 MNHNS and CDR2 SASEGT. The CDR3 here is CASSETGRTEAFF. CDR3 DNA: TGTGCCAGCAGTGAAACAGGCCGCACTGAAGCTTTCTTT.

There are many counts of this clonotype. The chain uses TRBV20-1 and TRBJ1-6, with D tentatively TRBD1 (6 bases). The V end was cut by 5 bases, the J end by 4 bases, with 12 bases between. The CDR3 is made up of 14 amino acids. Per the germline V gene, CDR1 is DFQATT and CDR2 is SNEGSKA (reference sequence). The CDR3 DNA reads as TGCAGTGCTCCCGGGACAACTTATAATTCACCCCTCCACTTT. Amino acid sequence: CSAPGTTYNSPLHF.

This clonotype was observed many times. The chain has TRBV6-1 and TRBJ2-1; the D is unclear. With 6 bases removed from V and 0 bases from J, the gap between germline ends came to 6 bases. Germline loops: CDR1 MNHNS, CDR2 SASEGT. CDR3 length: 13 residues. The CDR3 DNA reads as TGTGCCAGCAGCACCCGCTCCTACAATGAGCAGTTCTTC. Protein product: CASSTRSYNEQFF.

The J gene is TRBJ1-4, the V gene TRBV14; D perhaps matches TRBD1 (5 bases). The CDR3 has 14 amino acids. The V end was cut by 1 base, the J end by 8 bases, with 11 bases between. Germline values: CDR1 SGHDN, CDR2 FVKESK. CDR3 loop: CASSQVGTTEKLFF. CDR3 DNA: TGTGCCAGCAGCCAAGTGGGGACTACGGAAAAACTGTTTTTT. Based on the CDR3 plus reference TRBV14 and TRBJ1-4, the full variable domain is EAGVTQFPSHSVIEKGQTVTLRCDPISGHDNLYWYRRVMGKEIKFLLHFVKESKQDESGMPNNRFLAERTGGTYSTLKVQPAELEDSGVYFCASSQVGTTEKLFFGSGTQLSVL.

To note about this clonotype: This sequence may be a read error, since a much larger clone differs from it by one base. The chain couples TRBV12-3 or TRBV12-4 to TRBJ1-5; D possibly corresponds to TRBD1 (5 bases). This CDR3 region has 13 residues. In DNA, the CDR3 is TGTGCCAACAGTTTACAGGTCGATCAGCCCCAGCATTTT. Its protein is CANSLQVDQPQHF.

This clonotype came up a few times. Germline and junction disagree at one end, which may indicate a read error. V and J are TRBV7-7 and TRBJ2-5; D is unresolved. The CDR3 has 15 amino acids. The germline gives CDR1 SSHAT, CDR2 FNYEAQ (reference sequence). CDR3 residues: CASSFYTTPQETQYF. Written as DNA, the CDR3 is TGTGCTAGCAGCTTTTATACCACCCCCCAAGAGACCCAGTACTTC.

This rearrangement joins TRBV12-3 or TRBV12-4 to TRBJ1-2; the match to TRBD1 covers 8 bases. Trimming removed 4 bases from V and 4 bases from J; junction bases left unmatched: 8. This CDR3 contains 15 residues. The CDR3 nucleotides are TGTGCCAGCAGTTACGGACAGGGACAAGGCTATGGCTACACCTTC. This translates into CASSYGQGQGYGYTF.

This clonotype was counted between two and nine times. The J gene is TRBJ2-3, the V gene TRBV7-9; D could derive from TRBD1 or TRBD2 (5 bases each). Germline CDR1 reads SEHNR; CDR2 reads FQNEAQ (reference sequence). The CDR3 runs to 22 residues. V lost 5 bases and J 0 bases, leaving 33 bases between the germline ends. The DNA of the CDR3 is TGTGCCAGCAGCCACCCCTTGGTACCCCCCGCCGGGACCGATACTAGCACAGATACGCAGTATTTT. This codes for CASSHPLVPPAGTDTSTDTQYF. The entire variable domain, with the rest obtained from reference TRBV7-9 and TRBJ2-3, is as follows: DTGVSQNPRHKITKRGQNVTFRCDPISEHNRLYWYRQTLGQGPEFLTYFQNEAQLEKSRLLSDRFSAERPKGSFSTLEIQRTEQGDSAMYLCASSHPLVPPAGTDTSTDTQYFGPGTRLTVL.

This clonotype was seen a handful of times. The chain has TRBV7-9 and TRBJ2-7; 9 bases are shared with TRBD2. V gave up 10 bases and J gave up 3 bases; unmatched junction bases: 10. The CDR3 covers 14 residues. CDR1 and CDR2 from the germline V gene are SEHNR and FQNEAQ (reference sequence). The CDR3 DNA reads TGTGCCACCTATGGAGGGACTAGCAGCTACGAGCAGTACTTC. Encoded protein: CATYGGTSSYEQYF.

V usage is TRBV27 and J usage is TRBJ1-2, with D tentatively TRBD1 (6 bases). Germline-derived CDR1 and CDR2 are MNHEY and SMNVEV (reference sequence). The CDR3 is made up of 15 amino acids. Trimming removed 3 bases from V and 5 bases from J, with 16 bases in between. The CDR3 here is CASSFSQGSPYGYTF. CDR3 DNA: TGTGCCAGCAGTTTTTCGCAGGGGTCCCCTTATGGCTACACCTTC.

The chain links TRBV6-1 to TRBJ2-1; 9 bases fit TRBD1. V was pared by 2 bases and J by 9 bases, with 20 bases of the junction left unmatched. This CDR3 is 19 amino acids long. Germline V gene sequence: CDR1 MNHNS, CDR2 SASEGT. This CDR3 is CASSEREQGAVIWAGEQFF. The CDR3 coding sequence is TGTGCCAGCAGTGAACGAGAACAGGGGGCAGTCATTTGGGCCGGTGAGCAGTTCTTC.

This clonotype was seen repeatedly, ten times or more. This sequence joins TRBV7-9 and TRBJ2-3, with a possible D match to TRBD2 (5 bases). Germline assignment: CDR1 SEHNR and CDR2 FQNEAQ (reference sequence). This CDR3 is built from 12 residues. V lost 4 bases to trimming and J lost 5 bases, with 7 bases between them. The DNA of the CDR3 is TGTGCCAGCAGCTCGGGGATAGATACGCAGTATTTT. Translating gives CASSSGIDTQYF.

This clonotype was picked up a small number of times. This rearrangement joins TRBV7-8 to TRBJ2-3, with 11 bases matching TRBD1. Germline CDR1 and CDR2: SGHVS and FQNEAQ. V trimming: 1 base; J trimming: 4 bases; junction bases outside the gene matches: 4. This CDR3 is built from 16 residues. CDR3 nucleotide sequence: TGTGCCAGCAGCTTAGGGACGGGACAGGGGGCAGATACGCAGTATTTT. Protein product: CASSLGTGQGADTQYF.

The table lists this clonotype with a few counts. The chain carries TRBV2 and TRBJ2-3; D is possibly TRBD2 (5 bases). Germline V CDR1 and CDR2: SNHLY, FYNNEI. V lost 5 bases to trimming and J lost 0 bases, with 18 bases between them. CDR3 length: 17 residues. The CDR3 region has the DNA TGTGCCAGCAGTCGCGCGGGTCAGACTTTTAGCACAGATACGCAGTATTTT. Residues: CASSRAGQTFSTDTQYF.

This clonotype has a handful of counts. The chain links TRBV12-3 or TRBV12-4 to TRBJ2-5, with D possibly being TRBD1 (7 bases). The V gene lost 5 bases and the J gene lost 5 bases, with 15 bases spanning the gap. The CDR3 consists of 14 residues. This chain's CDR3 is CASSPEGAWETQYF. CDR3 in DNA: TGTGCCAGCAGTCCGGAGGGGGCATGGGAGACCCAGTACTTC.

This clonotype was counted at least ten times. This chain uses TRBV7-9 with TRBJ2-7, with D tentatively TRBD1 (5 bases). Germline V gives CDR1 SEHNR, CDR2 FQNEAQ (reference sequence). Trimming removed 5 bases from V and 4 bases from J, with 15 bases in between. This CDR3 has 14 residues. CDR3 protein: CASSPSGAHYEQYV. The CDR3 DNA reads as TGTGCCAGCAGCCCGTCTGGGGCGCATTACGAGCAGTACGTC.